This TCR beta chain comes out of a study of human T cells and chemical hapten exposure. Study-level background: Recorded diagnoses among the mostly female patients were alopecia areata, totalis or universalis.

Overall study results and limits: No alteration of TCRs above 1 in 1000 frequency was seen with DPC sensitization.

One entry per CDR3 protein, called by TCRdb with MiXCR from the RACE reads. The profile shows approximately 320,000 distinct CDR3 sequences, 5% to 6.5% of them singletons. Regarding this clonotype: Its antigen is not identified.

The time point denotes: pre-sensitization, week 0. Indicated treatment: therapeutic diphenylcyclopropenone sensitization with weekly scalp DPC. V gave up 2 bases and J gave up 5 bases, with 20 bases separating them. The CDR3 runs 17 residues. Per the germline V gene, CDR1 is SGHRS and CDR2 is YFSETQ. The clonotype originates from a woman aged 18-35 years with alopecia areata. Some clones in this sample may be carry-over from other donors' samples. The chain links TRBV5-1 to TRBJ2-1; D possibly corresponds to TRBD1 (6 bases). The specimen was whole blood, collected in connection with sensitization to the hapten diphenylcyclopropenone (DPC). This CDR3 reads CASSFSGQPGLNNEQFF. For the CDR3, the DNA is TGCGCCAGCAGCTTTTCAGGACAGCCTGGCCTGAACAATGAGCAGTTCTTC.